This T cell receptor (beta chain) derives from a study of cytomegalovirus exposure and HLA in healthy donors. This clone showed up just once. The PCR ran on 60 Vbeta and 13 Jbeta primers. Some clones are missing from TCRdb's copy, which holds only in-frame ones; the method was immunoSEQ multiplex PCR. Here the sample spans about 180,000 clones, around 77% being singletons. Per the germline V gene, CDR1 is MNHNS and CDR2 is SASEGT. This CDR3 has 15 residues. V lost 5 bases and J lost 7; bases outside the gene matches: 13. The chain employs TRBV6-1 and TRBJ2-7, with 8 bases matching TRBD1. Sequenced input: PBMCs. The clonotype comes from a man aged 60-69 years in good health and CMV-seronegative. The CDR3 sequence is CASSMGDRTMMEQYF. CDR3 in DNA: TGTGCCAGCAGTATGGGGGACAGGACTATGATGGAGCAGTACTTC.